This TCR beta chain was found in a study of type 1 and type 2 diabetes patients. Study in general: Participants included type 1 and type 2 diabetes patients plus nondiabetic controls. Magnetic bead positive selection isolated CD4+ or CD8+ T cells from PBMCs. Study-wide results and limits: Age and gender were not matched between study groups, possibly biasing interpretation.

Each participant gave approximately 9.1 milliliters of peripheral blood. This clonotype was detected a few times. Its specificity is unknown. The germline V and J ends were trimmed by 4 bases and 6 bases, with 10 bases remaining between them. The CDR3 contains 13 residues. Looked up from germline, CDR1 is LNHNV and CDR2 is YYDKDF (reference sequence). PCR was run on genomic DNA. Amplification of the beta chain CDR3 used 30 forward and 13 reverse multiplex primers. TCRdb ran MiXCR on the multiplex PCR reads and lists one entry per CDR3 protein. This table holds about 290,000 distinct CDR3 sequences, around 47% found once.

The sample was peripheral blood mononuclear cells (PBMCs). V gene TRBV15 combines with J gene TRBJ2-1; D ambiguous. The TCR comes from a man between 18 and 35 years old with type 2 diabetes. The CDR3 nucleotides are TGTGCCACCAGCATTGGTACAGTCAATGAGCAGTTCTTC. It is translated as CATSIGTVNEQFF.